These 31 T cell receptor beta chains came from one sample sequenced in a study of shared clonotypes between healthy human individuals. The data were produced by immunoSEQ multiplex PCR, yet TCRdb's version contains in-frame clones alone and is incomplete. The profile shows 2.3 million or so clones, just over 90% of them singletons. The sequencing input was naive CD4+ T cells from PBMCs. As for subset: CD45RA+ positively selected. Receptors were obtained from a man aged 18 to 29 in good health. Some clones in this sample may be carry-over from other donors' samples.

A single count supports this clone. J is TRBJ2-7 and V is TRBV11-2; 12 bases align to TRBD2. Germline V gene data show CDR1 as SGHAT and CDR2 as FQNNGV. The CDR3 length is 15 residues. With 5 bases clipped from V and 2 bases from J, the junction kept 4 bases outside the gene matches. This chain's CDR3 is CASSQGLAGPYEQYF. The CDR3 region has the DNA TGTGCCAGCAGCCAAGGACTAGCGGGGCCCTACGAGCAGTACTTC.

The chain recombines TRBV7-7 with TRBJ2-7; weak D call: TRBD2 (6 bases). CDR1 SSHAT and CDR2 FNYEAQ come from the germline V gene (reference sequence). The CDR3 length is 13 residues. The V end lost 1 base, the J end lost 3 bases, and 7 bases lay between the germline ends. The chain's CDR3 is CASSLGSGYEQYF. CDR3 coding DNA: TGTGCCAGCAGCTTAGGTAGCGGCTACGAGCAGTACTTC.

This clone appeared once. The V and J genes are TRBV30 and TRBJ1-6; D is unclear. Between the trimmed V and J ends, which lost 0 bases and 7 bases, there was a span of 13 bases. This CDR3 region has 15 residues. Germline V gives CDR1 GTSNPN, CDR2 SVGIG (reference sequence). The CDR3 sequence is CAWSVGAAVNSPLHF. As DNA, the CDR3 is TGTGCCTGGAGTGTAGGAGCGGCTGTAAATTCACCCCTCCACTTT.

The chain links TRBV7-8 to TRBJ1-2; TRBD1 aligns across 10 bases. CDR1 is SGHVS and CDR2 is FQNEAQ in the germline V gene. With V trimmed by 3 bases and J by 10 bases, 14 bases remained unmatched. The CDR3 covers 16 residues. This CDR3 is CASSLWDSGTGVDYTF. The CDR3 nucleotides are TGTGCCAGCAGCTTGTGGGACAGCGGGACAGGGGTTGACTACACCTTC.

The chain recombines TRBV5-1 with TRBJ2-7; TRBD1 is a possible D gene (6 bases). The CDR3 totals 14 residues. V was shortened by 7 bases and J by 3 bases, with 17 bases between the two germline ends. The germline gives CDR1 SGHRS, CDR2 YFSETQ. CDR3 loop: CASAIRDTNYEQYF. As DNA, the CDR3 is TGCGCCAGCGCAATCCGGGACACCAACTACGAGCAGTACTTC.

V and J are TRBV18 and TRBJ2-3, with 13 bases identical to TRBD2. V lost 5 bases, J lost 3 bases, and 5 bases stayed unmatched. The germline V gene encodes CDR1 KGHSH and CDR2 LQKENI. The CDR3 covers 16 residues. CDR3 residues: CASSTRTSGRTDTQYF. In nucleotides, the CDR3 is TGTGCCAGCTCAACTAGGACTAGCGGGAGAACAGATACGCAGTATTTT.

Worth noting for this clone: At the DNA level, this CDR3 is encoded by other sequences in the same sample as well. The CDR3 coding sequence is TGCGCCAGCAGCTTGGTTACTAGCGGCACCTACGAGCAGTACTTC. Encoded protein: CASSLVTSGTYEQYF. The chain uses TRBV5-1 and TRBJ2-7, with 8 bases identical to TRBD2. CDR3 length: 15 residues. Germline CDR1 SGHRS, CDR2 YFSETQ. The V and J ends lost 0 bases and 2 bases, in that order; junction bases with no gene match: 4. The whole variable domain, filled in from reference TRBV5-1 and TRBJ2-7, reads KAGVTQTPRYLIKTRGQQVTLSCSPISGHRSVSWYQQTPGQGLQFLFEYFSETQRNKGNFPGRFSGRQFSNSRSEMNVSTLELGDSALYLCASSLVTSGTYEQYFGPGTRLTVT.

The genes are TRBV5-1 and TRBJ2-7; the D gene could be TRBD1 or TRBD2 (5 bases each). The germline V gene has CDR1 SGHRS and CDR2 YFSETQ. CDR3 size: 16 residues. V lost 0 bases to trimming and J lost 3 bases, with 16 bases between them. CDR3 sequence (DNA): TGCGCCAGCAGCTTGGCTAGGCAGGGAGAAGGCTACGAGCAGTACTTC. It specifies CASSLARQGEGYEQYF.

V and J are TRBV18 and TRBJ2-1; 7 bases are shared with TRBD2. This CDR3 comprises 15 residues. V shed 2 bases, J shed 7 bases, and the junction held 8 bases outside the gene matches. CDR1 KGHSH and CDR2 LQKENI come from the germline V gene. The CDR3 loop reads CASSPTAGLGNEQFF. CDR3 in DNA: TGTGCCAGCTCACCAACCGCAGGACTAGGGAATGAGCAGTTCTTC.

The V and J genes are TRBV6-5 and TRBJ2-1; TRBD2 agrees at 11 bases. The CDR3 runs 14 residues. Germline trimming cut 6 bases from V and 2 bases from J; bases unmatched to any gene: 0. From germline, CDR1 is MNHEY and CDR2 SVGAGI. CDR3 DNA: TGTGCCAGCAGACTAGCGGGAGCCTACAATGAGCAGTTCTTC. It specifies CASRLAGAYNEQFF.

The chain carries TRBV6-6 and TRBJ2-5, with a weak D call TRBD1 (7 bases). Between the trimmed V and J ends, which lost 7 bases and 6 bases, there was a span of 15 bases. Looked up from germline, CDR1 is MNHNY and CDR2 is SVGAGI (reference sequence). This CDR3 has 13 amino acids. CDR3 nucleotides: TGTGCCAGCACCCCCAGGGGGGAACAGACCCAGTACTTC. This encodes CASTPRGEQTQYF.

This clone has just one count. The CDR3 is CASSFAVGAQYF. The CDR3 DNA is TGTGCCAGCAGCTTTGCCGTGGGGGCACAGTACTTC. V is TRBV7-2 and J is TRBJ2-5, with TRBD1 as a possible D gene (6 bases). This CDR3 has 12 residues. Germline V lookup: CDR1 SGHTA, CDR2 FQGNSA. Trimming cost V 3 bases and J 11 bases, with 13 bases left between them.

V is TRBV7-8 and J is TRBJ2-3; 10 positions agree with TRBD2. CDR1 is SGHVS and CDR2 is FQNEAQ in the germline V gene. Trimming cost V 2 bases and J 1 base; bases outside gene matches: 3. The CDR3 is 16 residues long. CDR3 sequence reads: CASSLLAGAGTDTQYF. Written as DNA, the CDR3 is TGTGCCAGCAGCTTACTAGCGGGAGCCGGCACAGATACGCAGTATTTT.

This rearrangement joins TRBV2 to TRBJ2-3, with no clear D. This CDR3 comprises 16 residues. The V end lost 5 bases, the J end lost 2 bases, and 17 bases lay between the germline ends. Germline V gene sequence: CDR1 SNHLY, CDR2 FYNNEI. CDR3 DNA sequence: TGTGCCAGCAGTCCTCCGACGTCCACTTACACAGATACGCAGTATTTT. Its protein product is CASSPPTSTYTDTQYF.

V usage is TRBV28 and J usage is TRBJ2-1, with TRBD2 as a possible D gene (5 bases). Germline V gene data show CDR1 as MDHEN and CDR2 as SYDVKM. Trimming left V 7 bases short and J 9 bases short, with 19 bases between. This CDR3 is 14 amino acids long. Here the CDR3 reads CASTPSGSRAEQFF. The CDR3 DNA reads as TGTGCCAGCACTCCGTCGGGATCTAGGGCTGAGCAGTTCTTC.

The chain recombines TRBV7-2 with TRBJ2-1; 11 nucleotides match TRBD2. The germline V gene encodes CDR1 SGHTA and CDR2 FQGNSA. With 5 bases clipped from V and 7 bases from J, the junction kept 10 bases outside the gene matches. The CDR3 totals 16 residues. This chain's CDR3 is CASSARLAGRGNEQFF. The DNA for the CDR3 is TGTGCCAGCAGCGCCCGACTAGCGGGAAGAGGGAATGAGCAGTTCTTC.

For this clone: Other nucleotide sequences from this sample produce the same CDR3. The chain has TRBV11-2 and TRBJ2-5; D is possibly TRBD2 (5 bases). V lost 5 bases to trimming and J lost 5 bases, with 18 bases between them. Germline V gives CDR1 SGHAT, CDR2 FQNNGV. The CDR3 sequence is 15 residues long. The CDR3 sequence: CASSPTSGSWETQYF. CDR3 coding DNA: TGTGCCAGCAGCCCAACCAGTGGGAGCTGGGAGACCCAGTACTTC.

As for this clone: The same CDR3 arises from other DNA sequences in this sample as well. The rearrangement uses TRBV7-9 and TRBJ1-1; 7 nucleotides align to TRBD1. The length of the CDR3 is 14 residues. Trimming at V came to 3 bases and at J to 1 base, leaving 2 bases not matched to a gene. Germline values: CDR1 SEHNR, CDR2 FQNEAQ (reference sequence). Here the CDR3 DNA reads TGTGCCAGCAGCTTTGGGACAGCGAACACTGAAGCTTTCTTT. It yields the protein CASSFGTANTEAFF.

The gene calls are TRBV28 and TRBJ1-1; D is unresolved. Looked up from germline, CDR1 is MDHEN and CDR2 is SYDVKM. CDR3 size: 17 residues. V lost 4 bases and J 2 bases, leaving 20 bases between the germline ends. CDR3 nucleotides: TGTGCCAGCAGTTCCCCCCGGCGGGGTACCACTAACACTGAAGCTTTCTTT. It codes for CASSSPRRGTTNTEAFF.

CDR3 DNA: TGTGCCGGAGTGGACAGGGGCACCGGGGAGCTGTTTTTT. This encodes CAGVDRGTGELFF. This chain joins TRBV28 and TRBJ2-2; TRBD1 matches 9 bases. Trimming cost V 11 bases and J 4 bases; bases outside gene matches: 5. This CDR3 contains 13 residues. Germline V gene sequence: CDR1 MDHEN, CDR2 SYDVKM.

This CDR3 is CASSTGTDYGYTF. The CDR3 DNA is TGTGCCAGCAGTACCGGGACAGACTATGGCTACACCTTC. The chain links TRBV2 to TRBJ1-2; 7 nucleotides align to TRBD1. Unmatched junction bases numbered 3, after V lost 5 bases and J lost 3 bases. The CDR3 sequence is 13 residues long. Germline V lookup: CDR1 SNHLY, CDR2 FYNNEI.

The chain carries TRBV5-1 and TRBJ1-4; TRBD1 might be the D (5 bases). The CDR3 runs 16 residues. The germline V gene encodes CDR1 SGHRS and CDR2 YFSETQ. V was trimmed by 0 bases and J by 5 bases, leaving 14 bases between them. CDR3 DNA: TGCGCCAGCAGCTTGGTATTCGGCAGGGTAAATGAAAAACTGTTTTTT. Amino acid sequence: CASSLVFGRVNEKLFF.

The chain employs TRBV5-4 and TRBJ1-3, with TRBD1 as a possible D gene (5 bases). From germline, CDR1 is SGHNT and CDR2 YYREEE (reference sequence). CDR3 length: 15 residues. V was shortened by 2 bases and J by 0 bases, with 9 bases between the two germline ends. Written as DNA, the CDR3 is TGTGCCAGCAGCTTATCAGGGAACTCTGGAAACACCATATATTTT. Its translation: CASSLSGNSGNTIYF. The full variable domain, rest sourced from reference TRBV5-4 and TRBJ1-3, is ETGVTQSPTHLIKTRGQQVTLRCSSQSGHNTVSWYQQALGQGPQFIFQYYREEENGRGNFPPRFSGLQFPNYSSELNVNALELDDSALYLCASSLSGNSGNTIYFGEGSWLTVV.

Worth noting for this clone: Other DNA sequences in the same sample also yield this CDR3. The chain couples TRBV28 to TRBJ1-1; D possibly corresponds to TRBD1 (5 bases). The V and J ends lost 1 base and 0 bases respectively, with 9 bases between them. This CDR3 spans 15 amino acids. Germline V gives CDR1 MDHEN, CDR2 SYDVKM. The CDR3 protein is CASSLYGGLNTEAFF. CDR3 coding DNA: TGTGCCAGCAGTTTATATGGGGGGTTGAACACTGAAGCTTTCTTT. The complete variable domain, with remaining parts taken from reference TRBV28 and TRBJ1-1, reads DVKVTQSSRYLVKRTGEKVFLECVQDMDHENMFWYRQDPGLGLRLIYFSYDVKMKEKGDIPEGYSVSREKKERFSLILESASTNQTSMYLCASSLYGGLNTEAFFGQGTRLTVV.

The chain joins TRBV19 to TRBJ2-2; D may be TRBD2 (6 bases). The CDR3 is 15 residues long. CDR1 and CDR2 from the germline V gene are LNHDA and SQIVND (reference sequence). V was cut by 3 bases and J by 3 bases, with 11 bases left in between. The CDR3 region has the DNA TGTGCCAGTAGTATCGGAGGGTGGGACACCGGGGAGCTGTTTTTT. Translated: CASSIGGWDTGELFF.

In DNA, the CDR3 is TGTGCCAGCAGCCCGAGGGGGGAACGGGAGACCCAGTACTTC. It codes for CASSPRGERETQYF. The chain has TRBV9 and TRBJ2-5; D may be TRBD1 or TRBD2 (6 bases each). V gave up 4 bases and J gave up 5 bases, with 15 bases separating them. The CDR3 runs to 14 residues. Germline V gene sequence: CDR1 SGDLS, CDR2 YYNGEE. Full variable domain (missing parts from reference TRBV9 and TRBJ2-5): DSGVTQTPKHLITATGQRVTLRCSPRSGDLSVYWYQQSLDQGLQFLIQYYNGEERAKGNILERFSAQQFPDLHSELNLSSLELGDSALYFCASSPRGERETQYFGPGTRLLVL.

The chain uses TRBV20-1 and TRBJ1-5, with D tentatively TRBD1 (5 bases). V shed 5 bases and J shed 11 bases, with 13 bases lying between them. This CDR3 comprises 11 residues. Germline V gene lookup returns CDR1 DFQATT and CDR2 SNEGSKA (reference sequence). The CDR3 region has the DNA TGCAGTGCTGTTATGCGGGGGTCCCAGCATTTT. Residues: CSAVMRGSQHF.

This clone has just a few counts. The chain is built from TRBV9 and TRBJ1-1; maybe TRBD1 (5 bases). Trimming left V 0 bases short and J 1 base short, with 10 bases between. The CDR3 extends over 15 amino acids. Germline values: CDR1 SGDLS, CDR2 YYNGEE. The CDR3: CASSVAGRENTEAFF. The CDR3 coding sequence is TGTGCCAGCAGCGTAGCAGGGCGGGAGAACACTGAAGCTTTCTTT.

The V and J genes are TRBV5-6 and TRBJ2-2; D remains ambiguous. Germline CDR1 is SGHDT and CDR2 is YYEEEE. The V end lost 2 bases, the J end lost 0 bases, and 11 bases lay between the germline ends. The CDR3 runs to 16 residues. The CDR3 is CASSFIGYSNTGELFF. For the CDR3, the DNA is TGTGCCAGCAGCTTTATTGGGTATTCGAACACCGGGGAGCTGTTTTTT.

The DNA for the CDR3 is TGTGCCACCACCCCGGACAGGGGGTCCTATGGCTACACCTTC. It codes for CATTPDRGSYGYTF. The chain is built from TRBV7-8 and TRBJ1-2, with 10 bases aligning to TRBD1. CDR1 and CDR2 from the germline V gene are SGHVS and FQNEAQ. Losses at the gene ends were 10 bases for V and 4 bases for J; bases not matched to a gene: 9. This CDR3 is 14 amino acids long.

The J gene is TRBJ2-3, the V gene TRBV5-1; 12 bases agree with TRBD2. Germline CDR1 and CDR2: SGHRS and YFSETQ. The junction had 2 bases not matched to a gene; V was cut back by 0 bases and J by 6 bases. CDR3 length: 15 amino acids. The CDR3 bases are TGCGCCAGCAGCTTGGCTAGCGGGAGGGCGGATACGCAGTATTTT. Translated, it gives CASSLASGRADTQYF.